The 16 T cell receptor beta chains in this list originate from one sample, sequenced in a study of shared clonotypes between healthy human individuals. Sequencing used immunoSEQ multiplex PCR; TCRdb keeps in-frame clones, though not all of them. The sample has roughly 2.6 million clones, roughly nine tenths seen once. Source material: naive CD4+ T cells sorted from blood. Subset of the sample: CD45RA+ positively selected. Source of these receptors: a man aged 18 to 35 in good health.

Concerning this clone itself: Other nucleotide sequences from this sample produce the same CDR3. The CDR3 spells CASSPPGQGAGETQYF. The CDR3 DNA follows: TGTGCCAGCTCACCCCCGGGACAGGGGGCTGGGGAGACCCAGTACTTC. The chain couples TRBV18 to TRBJ2-5, with 12 bases that match TRBD1. Unmatched junction bases numbered 7, after V lost 3 bases and J lost 5 bases. CDR3 length: 16 amino acids. Germline V gene sequence: CDR1 KGHSH, CDR2 LQKENI.

CDR3 sequence (DNA): TGTGCCAGCAGCTTAAGGCCGGGATACAATGAGCAGTTCTTC. Translated: CASSLRPGYNEQFF. The chain joins TRBV7-2 to TRBJ2-1, with D maybe TRBD2 (5 bases). Trimming pared 2 bases from V and 4 bases from J, leaving 9 bases between. Germline V lookup: CDR1 SGHTA, CDR2 FQGNSA. This CDR3 has 14 amino acids. Together with reference TRBV7-2 and TRBJ2-1, the CDR3 gives the full variable domain: GAGVSQSPSNKVTEKGKDVELRCDPISGHTALYWYRQSLGQGLEFLIYFQGNSAPDKSGLPSDRFSAERTGGSVSTLTIQRTQQEDSAVYLCASSLRPGYNEQFFGPGTRLTVL.

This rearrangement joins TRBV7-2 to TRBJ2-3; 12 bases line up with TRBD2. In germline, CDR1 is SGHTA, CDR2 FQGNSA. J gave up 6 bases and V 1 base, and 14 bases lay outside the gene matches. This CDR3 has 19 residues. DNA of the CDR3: TGTGCCAGCAGCTTAGTTTCCTTGGTGACTAGCGGGAGACCCGATACGCAGTATTTT. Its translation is CASSLVSLVTSGRPDTQYF.

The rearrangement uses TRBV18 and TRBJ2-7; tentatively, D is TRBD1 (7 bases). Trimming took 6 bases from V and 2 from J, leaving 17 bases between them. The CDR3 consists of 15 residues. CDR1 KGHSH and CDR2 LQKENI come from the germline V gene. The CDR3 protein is CASSPEGDRAYEQYF. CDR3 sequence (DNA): TGTGCCAGCTCGCCGGAGGGGGACAGAGCCTACGAGCAGTACTTC. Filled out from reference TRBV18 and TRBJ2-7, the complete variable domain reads NAGVMQNPRHLVRRRGQEARLRCSPMKGHSHVYWYRQLPEEGLKFMVYLQKENIIDESGMPKERFSAEFPKEGPSILRIQQVVRGDSAAYFCASSPEGDRAYEQYFGPGTRLTVT.

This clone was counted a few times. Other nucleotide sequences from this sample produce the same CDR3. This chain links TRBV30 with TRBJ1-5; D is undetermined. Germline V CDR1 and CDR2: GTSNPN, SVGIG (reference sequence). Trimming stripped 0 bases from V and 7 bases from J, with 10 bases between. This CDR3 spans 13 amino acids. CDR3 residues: CAWSVRREQPQHF. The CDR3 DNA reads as TGTGCCTGGAGTGTACGAAGGGAGCAGCCCCAGCATTTT.

CDR3 loop: CASSLKPRGSAYEQYF. The CDR3 DNA reads as TGTGCCAGCAGCTTAAAACCACGGGGGAGTGCGTACGAGCAGTACTTC. The rearrangement joins TRBV7-2 to TRBJ2-7; D perhaps matches TRBD2 (6 bases). The germline V gene encodes CDR1 SGHTA and CDR2 FQGNSA. Trimming took off 2 bases at V and 4 bases at J, with 18 bases between the two ends. The CDR3 is 16 residues long.

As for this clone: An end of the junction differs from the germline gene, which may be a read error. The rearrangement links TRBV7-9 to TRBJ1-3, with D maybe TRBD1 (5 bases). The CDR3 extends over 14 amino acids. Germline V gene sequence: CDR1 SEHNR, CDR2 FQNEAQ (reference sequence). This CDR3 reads CGSQGFDSGNTIYF. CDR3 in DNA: TGCGGGAGTCAGGGATTTGACTCTGGAAACACCATATATTTT.

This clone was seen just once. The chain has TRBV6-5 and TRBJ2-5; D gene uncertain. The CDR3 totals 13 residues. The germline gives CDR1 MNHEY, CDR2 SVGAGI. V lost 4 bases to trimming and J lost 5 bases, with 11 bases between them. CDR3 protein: CASSSPGVETQYF. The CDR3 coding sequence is TGTGCCAGCAGTTCCCCTGGGGTTGAGACCCAGTACTTC.

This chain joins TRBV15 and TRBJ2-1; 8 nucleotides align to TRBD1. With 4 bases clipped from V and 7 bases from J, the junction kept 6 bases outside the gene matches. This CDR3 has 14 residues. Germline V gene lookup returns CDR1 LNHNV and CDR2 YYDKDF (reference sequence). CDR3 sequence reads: CATSTGQGPNEQFF. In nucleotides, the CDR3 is TGTGCCACCAGCACTGGACAGGGTCCTAATGAGCAGTTCTTC.

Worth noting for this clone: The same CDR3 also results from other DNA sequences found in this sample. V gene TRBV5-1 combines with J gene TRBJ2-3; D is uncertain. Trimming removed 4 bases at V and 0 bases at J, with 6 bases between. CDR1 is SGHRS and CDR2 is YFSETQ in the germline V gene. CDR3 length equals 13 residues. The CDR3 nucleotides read TGCGCCAGCAGCACGTCTAGCACAGATACGCAGTATTTT. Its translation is CASSTSSTDTQYF.

The CDR3 here is CASRKGTGREAFF. The CDR3, as DNA: TGTGCCAGCCGCAAAGGGACAGGCCGTGAAGCTTTCTTT. The chain joins TRBV6-5 to TRBJ1-1; 8 bases map to TRBD1. V lost 8 bases, J lost 7 bases, and 9 bases stayed unmatched. The germline V gene encodes CDR1 MNHEY and CDR2 SVGAGI. The CDR3 is 13 residues long.

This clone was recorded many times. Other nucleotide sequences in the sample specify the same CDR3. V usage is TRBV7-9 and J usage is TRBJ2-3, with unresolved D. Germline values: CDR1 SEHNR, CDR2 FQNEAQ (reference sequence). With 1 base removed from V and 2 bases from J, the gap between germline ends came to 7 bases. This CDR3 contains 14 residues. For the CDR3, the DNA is TGTGCCAGCAGCTTAGAGGGCAACACAGATACGCAGTATTTT. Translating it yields CASSLEGNTDTQYF.

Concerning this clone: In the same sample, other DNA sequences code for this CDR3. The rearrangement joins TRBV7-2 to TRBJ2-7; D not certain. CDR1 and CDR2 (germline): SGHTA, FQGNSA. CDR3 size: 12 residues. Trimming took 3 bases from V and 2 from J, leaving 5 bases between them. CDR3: CASSLSPYEQYF. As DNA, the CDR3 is TGTGCCAGCAGCTTGAGTCCCTACGAGCAGTACTTC. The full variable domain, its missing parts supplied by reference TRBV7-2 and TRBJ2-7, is GAGVSQSPSNKVTEKGKDVELRCDPISGHTALYWYRQSLGQGLEFLIYFQGNSAPDKSGLPSDRFSAERTGGSVSTLTIQRTQQEDSAVYLCASSLSPYEQYFGPGTRLTVT.

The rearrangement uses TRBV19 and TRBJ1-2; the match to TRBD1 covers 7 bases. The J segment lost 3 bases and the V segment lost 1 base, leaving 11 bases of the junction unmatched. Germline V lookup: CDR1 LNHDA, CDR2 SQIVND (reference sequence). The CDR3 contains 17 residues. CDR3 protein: CASSIVGGATYHYGYTF. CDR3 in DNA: TGTGCCAGTAGTATAGTAGGGGGCGCTACTTACCACTATGGCTACACCTTC.

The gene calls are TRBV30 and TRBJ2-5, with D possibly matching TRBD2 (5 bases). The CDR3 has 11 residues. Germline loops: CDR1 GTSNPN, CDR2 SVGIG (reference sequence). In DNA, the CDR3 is TGTGCTCGGAGCCAGCGGGAGACCCAGTACTTC. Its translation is CARSQRETQYF. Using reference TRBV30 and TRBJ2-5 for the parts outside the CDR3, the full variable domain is SQTIHQWPATLVQPVGSPLSLECTVEGTSNPNLYWYRQAAGRGLQLLFYSVGIGQISSEVPQNLSASRPQDRQFILSSKKLLLSDSGFYLCARSQRETQYFGPGTRLLVL.

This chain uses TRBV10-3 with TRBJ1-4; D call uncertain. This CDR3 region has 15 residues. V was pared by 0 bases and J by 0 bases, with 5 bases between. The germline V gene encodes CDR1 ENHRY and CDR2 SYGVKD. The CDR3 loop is CAISESTTTNEKLFF. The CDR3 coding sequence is TGTGCCATCAGTGAGTCGACAACAACTAATGAAAAACTGTTTTTT.